This T cell receptor beta chain was recorded in a study of identical twins. Only a few counts were recorded for this clonotype. What it binds is not known. V gave up 0 bases and J gave up 2 bases; unmatched junction bases: 3. CDR3 size: 15 residues. The V gene's germline CDR1 is MNHEY and CDR2 SVGAGI. Broader study findings: Abundant beta clonotypes from cord blood bore fewer insertions; memory repertoires lacked this pattern. The analysis was cross-sectional rather than longitudinal within donors.

cDNA carried unique molecular identifiers, and a universal primer site was added by template switching. TCRdb analysed the 5' RACE reads with MiXCR anew, one entry per CDR3 protein. The table shows fewer than 650,000 distinct CDR3 sequences, with 9.5% to 10% occurring only once. This sample also belongs to another study, concerning yellow fever vaccine responses in identical twins. From that study: The authors reported partly convergent, partly personalized vaccine responses in identical twins.

This sequence was found in a woman aged 18-29 years in good health. The sample taken for sequencing was PBMCs. The rearrangement joins TRBV6-5 to TRBJ2-7; 8 bases map to TRBD2. This CDR3 reads CASSYSSGGTYEQYF. The CDR3 nucleotides are TGTGCCAGCAGTTACTCGAGCGGGGGAACCTACGAGCAGTACTTC.